This entry describes one T cell receptor (beta chain). This specimen comes from a study of OX40 agonist ivuxolimab in advanced cancers. Overall study: Dose-escalation subjects each had hepatocellular carcinoma, melanoma, renal cell or head and neck cancer. Treatment received earlier with anti-PD-1, anti-PD-L1 or anti-CTLA-4 agents was allowed, and approximately 40% had some.

Method: immunoSEQ multiplex PCR; TCRdb's copy keeps in-frame clones and lacks some. The table lists tens of thousands of clones, under 85% of them singletons. The CDR3 is 15 amino acids. Trimming stripped 5 bases from V and 0 bases from J, with 12 bases between. Germline V gene data show CDR1 as SEHNR and CDR2 as FQNEAQ (reference sequence). The rearrangement uses TRBV7-9 and TRBJ2-3; D is undetermined. The receptor comes from an adult with an advanced solid tumor such as melanoma, head and neck, liver or kidney cancer. The sequencing here drew on CD4+ or CD8+ T cells sorted from blood, taken in a trial of the OX40 agonist ivuxolimab. The CDR3 sequence: CASSHEPTSTDTQYF. DNA of the CDR3: TGTGCCAGCAGCCACGAGCCGACTAGCACAGATACGCAGTATTTT.